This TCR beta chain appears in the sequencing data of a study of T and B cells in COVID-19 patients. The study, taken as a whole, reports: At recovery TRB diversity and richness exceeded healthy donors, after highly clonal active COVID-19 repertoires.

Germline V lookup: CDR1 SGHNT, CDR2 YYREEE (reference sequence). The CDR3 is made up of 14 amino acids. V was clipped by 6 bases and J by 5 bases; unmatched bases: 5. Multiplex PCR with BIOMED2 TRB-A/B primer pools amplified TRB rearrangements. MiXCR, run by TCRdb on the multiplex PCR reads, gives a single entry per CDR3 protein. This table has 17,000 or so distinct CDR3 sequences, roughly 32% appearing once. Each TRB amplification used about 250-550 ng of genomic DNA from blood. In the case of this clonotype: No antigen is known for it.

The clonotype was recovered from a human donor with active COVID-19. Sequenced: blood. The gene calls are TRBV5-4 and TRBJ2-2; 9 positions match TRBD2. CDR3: CASKSLAGTGELFF. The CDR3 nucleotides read TGTGCCAGCAAGTCCCTAGCGGGGACCGGGGAGCTGTTTTTT. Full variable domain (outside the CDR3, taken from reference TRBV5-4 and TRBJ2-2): ETGVTQSPTHLIKTRGQQVTLRCSSQSGHNTVSWYQQALGQGPQFIFQYYREEENGRGNFPPRFSGLQFPNYSSELNVNALELDDSALYLCASKSLAGTGELFFGEGSRLTVL.